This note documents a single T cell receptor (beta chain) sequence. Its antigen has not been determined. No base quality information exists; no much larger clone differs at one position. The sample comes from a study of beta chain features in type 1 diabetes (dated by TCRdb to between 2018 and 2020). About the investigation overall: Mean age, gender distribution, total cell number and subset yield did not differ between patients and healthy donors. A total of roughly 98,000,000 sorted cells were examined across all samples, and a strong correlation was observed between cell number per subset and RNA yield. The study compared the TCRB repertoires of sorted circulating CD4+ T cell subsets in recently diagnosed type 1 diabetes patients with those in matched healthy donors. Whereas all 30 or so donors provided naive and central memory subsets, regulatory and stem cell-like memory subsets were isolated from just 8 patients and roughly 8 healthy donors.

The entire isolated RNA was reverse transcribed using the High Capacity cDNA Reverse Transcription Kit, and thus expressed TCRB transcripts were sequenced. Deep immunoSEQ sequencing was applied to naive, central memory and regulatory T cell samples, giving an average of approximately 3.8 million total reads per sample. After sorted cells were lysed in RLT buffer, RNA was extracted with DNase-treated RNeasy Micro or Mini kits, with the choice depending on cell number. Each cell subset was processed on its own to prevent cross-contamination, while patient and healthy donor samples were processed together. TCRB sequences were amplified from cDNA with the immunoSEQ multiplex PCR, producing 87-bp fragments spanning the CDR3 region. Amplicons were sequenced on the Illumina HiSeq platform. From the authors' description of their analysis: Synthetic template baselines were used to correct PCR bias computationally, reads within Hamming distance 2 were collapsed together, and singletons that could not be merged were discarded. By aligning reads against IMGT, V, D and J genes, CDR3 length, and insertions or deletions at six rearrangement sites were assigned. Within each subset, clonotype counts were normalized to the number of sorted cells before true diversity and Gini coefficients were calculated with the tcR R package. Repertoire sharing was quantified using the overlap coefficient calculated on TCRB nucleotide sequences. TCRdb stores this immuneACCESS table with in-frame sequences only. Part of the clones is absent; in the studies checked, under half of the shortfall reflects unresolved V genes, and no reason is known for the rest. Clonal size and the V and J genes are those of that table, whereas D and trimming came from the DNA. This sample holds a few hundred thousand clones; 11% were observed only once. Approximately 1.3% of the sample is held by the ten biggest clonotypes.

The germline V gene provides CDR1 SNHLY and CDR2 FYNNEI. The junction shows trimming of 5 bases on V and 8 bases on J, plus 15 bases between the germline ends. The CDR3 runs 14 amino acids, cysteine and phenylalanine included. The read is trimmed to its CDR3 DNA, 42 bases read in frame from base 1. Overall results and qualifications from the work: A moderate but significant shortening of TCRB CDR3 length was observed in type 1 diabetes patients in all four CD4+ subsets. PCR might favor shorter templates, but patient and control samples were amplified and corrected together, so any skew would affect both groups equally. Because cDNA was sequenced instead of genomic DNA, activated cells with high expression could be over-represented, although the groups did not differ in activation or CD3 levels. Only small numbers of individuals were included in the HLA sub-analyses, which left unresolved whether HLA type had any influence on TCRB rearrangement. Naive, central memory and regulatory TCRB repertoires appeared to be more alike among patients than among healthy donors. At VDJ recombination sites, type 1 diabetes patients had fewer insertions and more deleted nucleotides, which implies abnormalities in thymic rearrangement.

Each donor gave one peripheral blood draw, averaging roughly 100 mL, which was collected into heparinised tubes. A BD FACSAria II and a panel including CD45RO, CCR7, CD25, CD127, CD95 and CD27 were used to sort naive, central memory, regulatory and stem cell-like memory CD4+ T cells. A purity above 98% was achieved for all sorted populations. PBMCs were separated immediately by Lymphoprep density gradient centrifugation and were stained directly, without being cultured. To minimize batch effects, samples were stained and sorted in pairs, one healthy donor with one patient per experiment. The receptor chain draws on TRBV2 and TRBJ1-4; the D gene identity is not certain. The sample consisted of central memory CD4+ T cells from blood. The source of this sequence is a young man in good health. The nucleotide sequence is TGTGCCAGCAGTCCAAGCGGATCCTGGGAAAAACTGTTTTTT. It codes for CASSPSGSWEKLFF.